This TCR beta chain was captured in a study of T cells in Graves' hyperthyroidism and ophthalmopathy. Enrolled ophthalmopathy patients presented with a Clinical Activity Score of at least 3, a NOSPECS grade of at least 4, and disease duration under 3 months. A patient was excluded if there was uncontrolled infection, other autoimmune disease, pregnancy or lactation. The germline V gene has CDR1 MDHEN and CDR2 SYDVKM. Losses at the gene ends were 7 bases for V and 7 bases for J; bases not matched to a gene: 4. This CDR3 comprises 13 residues. Amplification of TCR beta CDR3 regions used RNA as the template. HTBI primers drove first-round RT-PCR of the TCR CDR3. TCRdb itself ran the multiplex PCR reads through MiXCR, one entry per CDR3 protein. The sample has about 400,000 distinct CDR3 sequences, roughly 15% seen once. About this clonotype itself: What it binds is unknown. This is likely a read error, given that the CDR3 carries no conserved phenylalanine or tryptophan at its end.

Whole-study findings and limits: Most thyroid-expanded clonotypes above 0.001 were also found in blood. A model of 13 V-J pairs discriminated ophthalmopathy from stable hyperthyroidism.

This TCR came from a woman aged 25-40 years with Graves' ophthalmopathy. Sample: blood. The V gene is TRBV28, the J gene TRBJ1-2; 12 nucleotides align to TRBD1. The CDR3 DNA sequence: TGTGCCAGCACCCGGGACAGGGGGCTTGGCTACACCCTC. This gives the protein CASTRDRGLGYTL.